This TCR beta chain emerged from a study of blood T cell repertoires in COVID-19 (dated by TCRdb to 2018 to 2020). Broadly, across the study: Samples from collaborators originated in the United States, Italy and Spain and spanned both the acute and convalescent phases of COVID-19. The material from the prospective study consisted of cDNA or gDNA derived from T cells, B-cell-depleted T cells, or PBMCs. Deeply sampled blood TCRbeta repertoires from subjects exposed to, actively infected with, or recovered from COVID-19 were included in the dataset. A freely available public database, intended as a resource for researchers studying the immune response to SARS-CoV-2, is where the repertoires were released. The samples were drawn from two sources: the first 160 participants of the ongoing ImmuneRACE study, and 1,000 to 1,500 subjects contributed by 6 global collaborators. Nearly every sample came with metadata listing a de-identified subject ID, COVID-19 status, age in years and sex. Where HLA class I and class II types were available, the types were taken from metadata supplied by the sample provider, not from assay-based typing.

The table lists this clone with a count of one. Its target antigen remains unknown. One base away there is no much larger clone; base qualities are not given. The immunoSEQ Assay, a bias-controlled multiplex PCR, was used to amplify TCRbeta CDR3 regions from genomic DNA. The source study handled its data this way. The number of nucleated cells in each sample was estimated by amplification of reference gene primers within the assay. To quantify the absolute abundance of each unique TCRbeta CDR3 rearrangement, sequence reads were collapsed and filtered. For each sample, productive Simpson clonality was calculated as the square root of Simpson's diversity index across productive rearrangements. Drawn from immuneACCESS, this table holds only the in-frame rearrangements with V and J called that TCRdb kept. Clones are partly lost; checked studies trace under half to an unresolved V gene and leave the rest unexplained. That table is the source of V, J and clone size, and D and trimming were worked out from the DNA. The sample records roughly 70,000 clones, around nine tenths of which are singletons. The ten largest account for over 3% of the sample.

V and J are trimmed by 7 bases and 5 bases, and the gene matches miss 4 bases of the junction. CDR1 and CDR2, looked up from the germline V gene, are MNHEY and SVGAGI. The CDR3 starts with the cysteine, ends with the phenylalanine, and has 12 residues. Only the CDR3 part of the read is kept: 36 bases, read in frame from the first base. Each collaborating institution followed its own protocols to collect whole blood in K2EDTA tubes. For TCRbeta analysis, collaborators shipped samples as frozen whole blood, isolated PBMCs, or DNA extracted from either of those sample types. General study outcomes and caveats: Clinical and demographic metadata were provided uncurated, with the amount varying by source and participant.

The sample comprised peripheral blood. Recombination linked TRBV6-5 to TRBJ1-1; TRBD1 aligns with 7 central bases. This clonotype was sampled from a man aged 65 to 85 with acute or convalescent COVID-19. Read as DNA, the sequence is TGTGCCAGCAAAGACAGGGAAACTGAAGCTTTCTTT. This gives the protein CASKDRETEAFF.